The 2 T cell receptor beta chains below were found in one sample sequenced in a study of T cells in women clearing cervical HPV infection (dated by TCRdb to 2017 to 2018). The library came from the immunoSEQ multiplex PCR assay. TCRdb took over this immuneACCESS table, retaining in-frame rearrangements with V and J assigned. Such tables are incomplete; in checked studies, under half of the missing clones stem from an unresolved V gene, and the remainder is unexplained. This specimen's table enumerates around 38,000 clones. The biggest ten clones account for less than 8.5% of the sample. The sequenced sample consisted of blood buffy coat. The receptors come from a woman aged 18-70 years with a cervical HPV16 infection that either progressed to CIN3+ or cleared (not recorded which).

To note about this clone: The read ends 3 residues before the CDR3 terminus; that terminus is restored from the germline J gene. V and J are TRBV7-9 and TRBJ2-6; D call uncertain. Trimming took 3 bases from V and 0 from J, leaving 3 bases between them. The CDR3 length is 14 residues. The germline V gene encodes CDR1 SEHNR and CDR2 FQNEAQ (reference sequence). CDR3 DNA (partial): TGTGCCAGCAGCTTCAACTCTGGGGCCAACGTC. This codes for CASSFNSGANV. The whole CDR3 reads CASSFNSGANVLTF.

Comment on this clone: The read terminates 3 residues ahead of where the CDR3 ends, so the germline J gene completes it. The chain joins TRBV7-6 to TRBJ2-2; D might be TRBD2 (6 bases). This CDR3 is built from 12 residues. V dropped 5 bases and J dropped 7 bases, with 8 bases sitting between them. CDR1 is SGHVS and CDR2 is FNYEAQ in the germline V gene. CDR3 protein: CASSMGGGELFF. The CDR3 bases that were read are TGTGCCAGCAGCATGGGGGGCGGGGAG.